This T cell receptor (beta chain) was found in a study of T cell repertoires in cytomegalovirus infection. Overall study: An indication of both CMV infection and matching HLA type came from public TCR beta signatures.

This clonotype was observed a handful of times. Its antigen is still unknown. Germline CDR1 reads SQVTM; CDR2 reads ANQGSEA. The CDR3 loop spans 12 amino acids. V was clipped by 5 bases and J by 3 bases, with 11 bases between them. Findings of the study overall: The ex vivo response was dominated by HLA-C-restricted CMV-specific TCR beta clonotypes.

TCRdb re-analysed the reads in MiXCR, keeping a single row per CDR3 protein. The data hold more than 150,000 distinct CDR3 sequences, with over 15% observed a single time. The V and J genes are TRBV29-1 and TRBJ2-7; D possibly corresponds to TRBD2 (5 bases). The sample was CD8+ T cells from PBMCs. This receptor was obtained from a human donor in good health (CMV status not recorded). Some clones in this sample may be carry-over from other donors' samples. CDR3: CSVFDGNYEQYF. DNA of the CDR3: TGCAGCGTTTTCGACGGGAACTACGAGCAGTACTTC.